The 13 T cell receptor beta chains in this list originate from one sample, sequenced in a study of CD8 T cells in ankylosing spondylitis. TCRdb re-called the 5' RACE reads with MiXCR, one entry per CDR3 protein. The table lists approximately 150,000 distinct CDR3 sequences, around 43% of them singletons. What was sequenced was synovial fluid, either unsorted or a sorted T cell fraction (not recorded which). The receptors here all came from a male donor with ankylosing spondylitis.

The chain employs TRBV4-2 and TRBJ2-2, with 11 bases aligning to TRBD2. V lost 8 bases and J lost 5; bases outside the gene matches: 10. The CDR3 runs to 16 residues. Per germline, CDR1 LGHNA and CDR2 YNFKEQ. CDR3 coding DNA: TGTGCCAGCGGCGGGACTAGCGGTGAGGGAACCGGGGAGCTGTTTTTT. This encodes CASGGTSGEGTGELFF.

This chain connects TRBV3-1 to TRBJ2-7; D ambiguous. The V and J ends lost 1 base and 0 bases respectively, with 13 bases between them. The CDR3 consists of 16 residues. Per germline, CDR1 LGHDT and CDR2 YNNKEL (reference sequence). The CDR3 sequence is CASSQASSSLSYEQYF. The CDR3 coding sequence is TGTGCCAGCAGCCAAGCGTCGAGCAGCCTCTCCTACGAGCAGTACTTC.

This clonotype has just one count. This rearrangement joins TRBV12-3 or TRBV12-4 to TRBJ2-3; D is possibly TRBD2 (5 bases). V was clipped by 0 bases and J by 5 bases, with 12 bases between them. The CDR3 length is 15 residues. The CDR3 loop reads CASSLALPAGDTQYF. The CDR3 DNA sequence: TGTGCCAGCAGTTTAGCGCTGCCGGCGGGAGATACGCAGTATTTT.

The gene calls are TRBV7-8 and TRBJ2-1; D ambiguous. This CDR3 contains 16 residues. The germline CDR1 and CDR2 sequences are SGHVS and FQNEAQ. V lost 5 bases, J lost 4 bases, and 18 bases lay in between. The CDR3 DNA is TGTGCCAGCAGCAAACACGACGGTGGCCCTTACAATGAGCAGTTCTTC. This codes for CASSKHDGGPYNEQFF.

The chain couples TRBV15 to TRBJ2-7; TRBD2 matches at 7 bases. Germline V CDR1 and CDR2: LNHNV, YYDKDF (reference sequence). The V gene end was trimmed by 2 bases and the J gene end by 5 bases; junction bases not matched to a gene: 12. The CDR3 has 16 amino acids. The CDR3 here is CATSRTSSGPLNEQYF. CDR3 in DNA: TGTGCCACCAGCAGAACCTCTAGCGGCCCCCTCAACGAGCAGTACTTC.

J is TRBJ2-7 and V is TRBV12-3 or TRBV12-4; tentative D call: TRBD1 (6 bases). V lost 3 bases, J lost 0 bases, and 12 bases lay in between. The CDR3 contains 15 residues. CDR3 region: CASSLGARSSYEQYF. Written as DNA, the CDR3 is TGTGCCAGCAGTTTGGGGGCACGAAGCTCCTACGAGCAGTACTTC.

This clonotype came up a few times. V is TRBV27 and J is TRBJ2-1, with 9 bases fitting TRBD1. V lost 8 bases to trimming and J lost 14 bases; unmatched junction nucleotides: 7. This CDR3 spans 11 amino acids. CDR1 MNHEY and CDR2 SMNVEV come from the germline V gene (reference sequence). This CDR3 reads CASGVGDREFF. The DNA for the CDR3 is TGTGCCAGCGGGGTTGGGGACAGGGAGTTCTTC.

In its sample, this clonotype was seen a few times. The V gene is TRBV7-9, the J gene TRBJ2-6, with D possibly matching TRBD1 (5 bases). The germline CDR1 and CDR2 sequences are SEHNR and FQNEAQ (reference sequence). V was clipped by 2 bases and J by 4 bases, with 9 bases between them. CDR3 length: 15 residues. The CDR3, as DNA: TGTGCCAGCAGCTTACCAGGGTCCGGGGCCAACGTCCTGACTTTC. Amino acid sequence: CASSLPGSGANVLTF.

The CDR3 nucleotides read TGCAGCGTTTTACTCGGAGTGAGCACCGGGGAGCTGTTTTTT. It codes for CSVLLGVSTGELFF. The V call is TRBV29-1, the J call TRBJ2-2; D remains unclear. V lost 5 bases to trimming and J lost 4 bases, with 14 bases between them. Looked up from germline, CDR1 is SQVTM and CDR2 is ANQGSEA. CDR3 length equals 14 residues.

The rearrangement uses TRBV11-2 and TRBJ2-7, with D uncertain. V dropped 0 bases and J dropped 7 bases, with 7 bases sitting between them. Germline lookup yields CDR1 SGHAT and CDR2 FQNNGV. The CDR3 length is 12 residues. CDR3 residues: CASSLEVGEQYF. The CDR3, as DNA: TGTGCCAGCAGCTTAGAGGTAGGGGAGCAGTACTTC.

The sample holds a few counts of this clonotype. The V and J genes are TRBV12-2 and TRBJ1-5. TRBV12-2 constitutes a pseudogene. The CDR3 is 21 residues long. The CDR3 nucleotides are TGTGCAAGTCGCTTATCAGACCCGGGACGGCCTCCAATCCGGGGCAATCAGCCCCAGCATTTT. Translated: CASRLSDPGRPPIRGNQPQHF.

The V and J genes are TRBV12-3 or TRBV12-4 and TRBJ1-2; D remains ambiguous. The CDR3 spans 14 residues. The V gene lost 3 bases and the J gene lost 4 bases, with 12 bases spanning the gap. CDR3 nucleotide sequence: TGTGCCAGCAGTTTTGCTGCTAGGACCTATGGCTACACCTTC. Protein: CASSFAARTYGYTF.

This clonotype was counted many times. V is TRBV2 and J is TRBJ2-1, with TRBD2 as a possible D gene (5 bases). This CDR3 spans 14 amino acids. Germline CDR1 reads SNHLY; CDR2 reads FYNNEI. The V end lost 5 bases, the J end lost 7 bases, and 15 bases lay between the germline ends. The CDR3 region has the DNA TGTGCCAGCAGTCTCACATCCTGGAGGAATGAGCAGTTCTTC. It encodes CASSLTSWRNEQFF.